Listed here are 9 T cell receptor beta chains from one sample, sequenced in a study of T cell responses to AZD1222 COVID-19 vaccine. Only in-frame clones appear in the TCRdb table, and some are missing; sequencing was by immunoSEQ multiplex PCR. The table lists approximately 100,000 clones, roughly 93% of them singletons. Source: peripheral blood, taken on day 0 of AZD1222 vaccination. Receptors were obtained from an adult in good health.

This chain uses TRBV19 with TRBJ1-5, with 7 bases fitting TRBD1. CDR1 and CDR2 from the germline V gene are LNHDA and SQIVND (reference sequence). J gave up 6 bases and V 8 bases, and 10 bases lay outside the gene matches. The CDR3 totals 14 residues. CDR3 sequence: CASSRTGQGQPQHF. The DNA for the CDR3 is TGTGCCAGTTCCCGGACAGGCCAGGGTCAGCCCCAGCATTTT.

The chain combines TRBV4-3 with TRBJ2-1; D might be TRBD1 or TRBD2, each matching 5 bases. CDR1 LGHNA and CDR2 YSLEER come from the germline V gene. This CDR3 comprises 10 residues. Trimming took off 7 bases at V and 12 bases at J, with 10 bases between the two ends. Here the CDR3 reads CASIGTRQFF. The CDR3 DNA sequence: TGCGCCAGCATTGGGACCCGGCAGTTCTTC.

J is TRBJ2-7 and V is TRBV7-9; D is undetermined. CDR1 is SEHNR and CDR2 is FQNEAQ in the germline V gene (reference sequence). V was pared by 5 bases and J by 7 bases, with 12 bases between. CDR3 size: 12 residues. The CDR3: CASSPRPGEQYF. The CDR3 region has the DNA TGTGCCAGCAGCCCGCGCCCCGGGGAGCAGTACTTC.

CDR3 sequence: CASSSDTQLSGNTIYF. The CDR3 nucleotides are TGCGCCAGCAGCTCCGACACCCAGCTATCTGGAAACACCATATATTTT. The chain links TRBV5-1 to TRBJ1-3; unclear D gene. Trimming stripped 3 bases from V and 1 base from J, with 14 bases between. Germline CDR1 and CDR2: SGHRS and YFSETQ. This CDR3 spans 16 amino acids.

V gene TRBV11-1 combines with J gene TRBJ1-4; D unclear. Per germline, CDR1 SGHAT and CDR2 FQDESV (reference sequence). This CDR3 is 15 amino acids long. Trimming removed 1 base at V and 7 bases at J, with 13 bases between. This CDR3 is CASSLGTRVGEKLFF. Written as DNA, the CDR3 is TGTGCCAGCAGCTTAGGTACGAGGGTTGGTGAAAAACTGTTTTTT.

This sequence joins TRBV25-1 and TRBJ1-5; D ambiguous. CDR1 MGHDK and CDR2 SYGVNS come from the germline V gene. V lost 3 bases to trimming and J lost 0 bases, with 9 bases between them. The CDR3 consists of 15 residues. The CDR3 is CASSEGRYSNQPQHF. The CDR3 DNA reads as TGTGCCAGCAGTGAGGGCAGGTATAGCAATCAGCCCCAGCATTTT.

The chain recombines TRBV3-1 (or the pseudogene TRBV3-2) with TRBJ1-5, with D possibly being TRBD1 (5 bases). The V end lost 3 bases, the J end lost 6 bases, and 12 bases lay between the germline ends. The CDR3 loop spans 14 amino acids. CDR1 and CDR2 (germline): LGHDT, YNNKEL (reference sequence). DNA for the CDR3: TGTGCCAGCAGCCAGGGACCGACGCGTCAGCCCCAGCATTTT. This gives the protein CASSQGPTRQPQHF.

The chain links TRBV7-2 to TRBJ2-5; TRBD2 is a possible D gene (5 bases). Trimming shortened V by 4 bases and J by 5 bases, and 11 bases separated the two germline ends. This CDR3 is 13 amino acids long. Germline-derived CDR1 and CDR2 are SGHTA and FQGNSA. The CDR3 loop reads CASSWTVRETQYF. CDR3 DNA: TGTGCCAGCAGCTGGACTGTTCGGGAGACCCAGTACTTC.

The rearrangement uses TRBV2 and TRBJ1-6, with D hard to call. Germline-derived CDR1 and CDR2 are SNHLY and FYNNEI. The CDR3 has 15 amino acids. V was cut by 6 bases and J by 8 bases, with 17 bases left in between. CDR3 residues: CASRLGRSPDSPLHF. The CDR3 DNA follows: TGTGCCAGCAGACTCGGACGCTCCCCTGATTCACCCCTCCACTTT.